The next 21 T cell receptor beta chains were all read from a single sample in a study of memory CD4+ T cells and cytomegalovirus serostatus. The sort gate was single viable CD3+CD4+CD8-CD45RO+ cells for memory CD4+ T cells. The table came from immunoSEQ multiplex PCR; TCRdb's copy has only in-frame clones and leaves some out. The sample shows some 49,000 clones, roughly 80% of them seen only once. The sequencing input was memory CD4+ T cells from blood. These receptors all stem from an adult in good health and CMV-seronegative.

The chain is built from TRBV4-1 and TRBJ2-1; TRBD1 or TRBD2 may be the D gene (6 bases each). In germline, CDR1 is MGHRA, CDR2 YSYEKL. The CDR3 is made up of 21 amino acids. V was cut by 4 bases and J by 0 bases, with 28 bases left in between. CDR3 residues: CASSRKRTGAEGVYSYNEQFF. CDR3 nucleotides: TGCGCCAGCAGCCGGAAAAGGACGGGGGCCGAAGGTGTTTACTCCTACAATGAGCAGTTCTTC.

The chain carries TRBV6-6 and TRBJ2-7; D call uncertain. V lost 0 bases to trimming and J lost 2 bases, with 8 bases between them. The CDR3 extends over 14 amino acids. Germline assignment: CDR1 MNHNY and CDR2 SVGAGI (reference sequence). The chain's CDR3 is CASSYSWQTYEQYF. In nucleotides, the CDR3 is TGTGCCAGCAGTTACTCGTGGCAGACCTACGAGCAGTACTTC.

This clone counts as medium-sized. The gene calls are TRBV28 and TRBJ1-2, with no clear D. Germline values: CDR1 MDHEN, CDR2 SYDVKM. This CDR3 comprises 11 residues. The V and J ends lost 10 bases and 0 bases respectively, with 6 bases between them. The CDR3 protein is CAIGANYGYTF. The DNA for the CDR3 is TGTGCCATCGGAGCTAACTATGGCTACACCTTC.

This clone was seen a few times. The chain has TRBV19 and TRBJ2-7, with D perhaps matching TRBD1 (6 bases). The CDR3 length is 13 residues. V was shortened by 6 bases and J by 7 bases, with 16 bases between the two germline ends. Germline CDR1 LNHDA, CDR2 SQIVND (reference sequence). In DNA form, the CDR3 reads TGTGCCAGTAGCACGGCCAGGGGCGGGGAGCAGTACTTC. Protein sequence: CASSTARGGEQYF.

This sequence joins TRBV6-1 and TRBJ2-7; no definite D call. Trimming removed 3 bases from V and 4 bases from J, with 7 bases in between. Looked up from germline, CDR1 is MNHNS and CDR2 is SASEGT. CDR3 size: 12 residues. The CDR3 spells CASSEWPYEQYF. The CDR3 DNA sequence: TGTGCCAGCAGTGAGTGGCCTTACGAGCAGTACTTC.

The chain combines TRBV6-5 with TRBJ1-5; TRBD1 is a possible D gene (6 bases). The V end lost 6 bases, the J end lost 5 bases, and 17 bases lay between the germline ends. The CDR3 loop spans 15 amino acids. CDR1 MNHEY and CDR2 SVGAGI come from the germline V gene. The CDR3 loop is CASSPAGTIYQPQHF. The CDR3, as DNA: TGTGCCAGCAGCCCAGCCGGGACAATATATCAGCCCCAGCATTTT.

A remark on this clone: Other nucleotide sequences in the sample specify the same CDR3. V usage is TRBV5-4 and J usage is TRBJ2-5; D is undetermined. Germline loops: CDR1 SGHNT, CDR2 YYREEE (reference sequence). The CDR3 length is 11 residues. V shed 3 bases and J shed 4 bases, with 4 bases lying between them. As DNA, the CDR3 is TGTGCCAGCAGCTGGGGAGAGACCCAGTACTTC. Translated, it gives CASSWGETQYF.

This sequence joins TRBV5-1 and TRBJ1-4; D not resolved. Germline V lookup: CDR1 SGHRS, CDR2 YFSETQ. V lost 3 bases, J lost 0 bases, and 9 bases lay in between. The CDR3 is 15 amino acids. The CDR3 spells CASSYGSATNEKLFF. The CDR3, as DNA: TGCGCCAGCAGCTATGGGAGTGCAACTAATGAAAAACTGTTTTTT. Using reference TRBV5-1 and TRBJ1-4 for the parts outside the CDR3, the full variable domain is KAGVTQTPRYLIKTRGQQVTLSCSPISGHRSVSWYQQTPGQGLQFLFEYFSETQRNKGNFPGRFSGRQFSNSRSEMNVSTLELGDSALYLCASSYGSATNEKLFFGSGTQLSVL.

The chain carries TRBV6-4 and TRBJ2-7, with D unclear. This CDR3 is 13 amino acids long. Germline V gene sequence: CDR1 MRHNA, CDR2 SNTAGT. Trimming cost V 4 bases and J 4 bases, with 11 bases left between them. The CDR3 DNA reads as TGTGCCAGCAGTGTCGATCGTGGGTACGAGCAGTACTTC. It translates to CASSVDRGYEQYF.

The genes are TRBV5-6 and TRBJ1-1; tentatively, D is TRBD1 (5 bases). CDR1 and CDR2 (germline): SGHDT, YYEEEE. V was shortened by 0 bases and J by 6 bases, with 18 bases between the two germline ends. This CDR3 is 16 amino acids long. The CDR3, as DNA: TGTGCCAGCAGCTTGGGGGCCCCGGGGCAGGGATCTGAAGCTTTCTTT. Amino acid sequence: CASSLGAPGQGSEAFF.

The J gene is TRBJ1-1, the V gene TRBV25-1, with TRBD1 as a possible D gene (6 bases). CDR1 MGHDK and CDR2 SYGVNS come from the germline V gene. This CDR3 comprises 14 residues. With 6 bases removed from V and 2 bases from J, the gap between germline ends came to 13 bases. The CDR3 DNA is TGTGCCAGCAGCCAAGACAGGTCTAACACTGAAGCTTTCTTT. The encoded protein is CASSQDRSNTEAFF.

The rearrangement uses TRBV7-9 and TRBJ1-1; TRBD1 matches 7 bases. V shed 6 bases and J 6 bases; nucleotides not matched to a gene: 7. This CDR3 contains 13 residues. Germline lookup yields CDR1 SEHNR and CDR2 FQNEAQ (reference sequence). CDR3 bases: TGTGCCAGCAGACGTACAGGGGAAGCTGAAGCTTTCTTT. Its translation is CASRRTGEAEAFF.

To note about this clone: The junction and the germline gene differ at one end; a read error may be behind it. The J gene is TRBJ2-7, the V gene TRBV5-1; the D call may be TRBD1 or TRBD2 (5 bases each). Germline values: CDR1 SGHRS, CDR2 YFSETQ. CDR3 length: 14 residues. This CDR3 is CASTLHGTAGEQYF. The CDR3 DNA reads TGCGCCAGCACCTTGCATGGGACGGCCGGCGAGCAGTACTTC.

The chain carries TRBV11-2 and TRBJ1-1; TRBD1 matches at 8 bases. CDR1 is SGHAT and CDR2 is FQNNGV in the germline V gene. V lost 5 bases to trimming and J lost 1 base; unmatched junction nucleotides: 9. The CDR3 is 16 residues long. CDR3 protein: CASSPGFGTGNTEAFF. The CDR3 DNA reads TGTGCCAGCAGCCCCGGTTTCGGGACAGGGAACACTGAAGCTTTCTTT.

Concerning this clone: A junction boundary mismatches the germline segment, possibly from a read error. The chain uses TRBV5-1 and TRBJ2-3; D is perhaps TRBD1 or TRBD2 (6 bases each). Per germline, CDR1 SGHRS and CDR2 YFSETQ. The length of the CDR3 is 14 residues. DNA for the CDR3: TGCGCCAGCGGCTTCGGGGGCCTGGGAGATACGCAGTATTTT. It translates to CASGFGGLGDTQYF.

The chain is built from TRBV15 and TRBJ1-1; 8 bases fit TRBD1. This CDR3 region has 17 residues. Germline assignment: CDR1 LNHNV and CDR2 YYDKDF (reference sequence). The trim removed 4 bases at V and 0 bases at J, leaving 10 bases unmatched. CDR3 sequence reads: CATSTEGRGRVNTEAFF. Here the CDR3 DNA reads TGTGCCACCAGCACCGAGGGCAGGGGGCGGGTGAACACTGAAGCTTTCTTT.

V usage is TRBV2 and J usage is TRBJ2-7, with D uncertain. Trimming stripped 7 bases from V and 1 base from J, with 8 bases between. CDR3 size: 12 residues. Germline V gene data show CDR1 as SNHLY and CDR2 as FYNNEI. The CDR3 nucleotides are TGTGCCAGCAATCAGGAATCCTACGAGCAGTACTTC. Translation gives CASNQESYEQYF.

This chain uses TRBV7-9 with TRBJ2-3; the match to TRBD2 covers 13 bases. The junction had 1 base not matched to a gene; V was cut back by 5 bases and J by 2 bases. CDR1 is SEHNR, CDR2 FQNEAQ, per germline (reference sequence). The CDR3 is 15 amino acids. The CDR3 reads CASSGTSGVTDTQYF. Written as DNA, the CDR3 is TGTGCCAGCAGCGGGACTAGCGGGGTCACAGATACGCAGTATTTT.

The CDR3 sequence is CASIGYTEAFF. CDR3 DNA sequence: TGTGCCAGCATAGGGTACACTGAAGCTTTCTTT. The chain has TRBV6-5 and TRBJ1-1; no clear D. Germline values: CDR1 MNHEY, CDR2 SVGAGI. V dropped 7 bases and J dropped 3 bases, with 6 bases sitting between them. The CDR3 totals 11 residues.

The CDR3 is CASRFARGYNEQFF. DNA for the CDR3: TGTGCCAGCAGATTCGCTAGGGGCTACAATGAGCAGTTCTTC. The rearrangement joins TRBV6-1 to TRBJ2-1; TRBD1 might be the D (5 bases). V shed 6 bases and J shed 3 bases, with 12 bases lying between them. This CDR3 contains 14 residues. Per germline, CDR1 MNHNS and CDR2 SASEGT.

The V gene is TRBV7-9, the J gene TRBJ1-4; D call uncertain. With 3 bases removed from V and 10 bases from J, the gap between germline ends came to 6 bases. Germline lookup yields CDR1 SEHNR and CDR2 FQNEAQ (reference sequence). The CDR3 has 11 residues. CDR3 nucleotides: TGTGCCAGCAGCTTGACATTAAAACTGTTTTTT. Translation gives CASSLTLKLFF.